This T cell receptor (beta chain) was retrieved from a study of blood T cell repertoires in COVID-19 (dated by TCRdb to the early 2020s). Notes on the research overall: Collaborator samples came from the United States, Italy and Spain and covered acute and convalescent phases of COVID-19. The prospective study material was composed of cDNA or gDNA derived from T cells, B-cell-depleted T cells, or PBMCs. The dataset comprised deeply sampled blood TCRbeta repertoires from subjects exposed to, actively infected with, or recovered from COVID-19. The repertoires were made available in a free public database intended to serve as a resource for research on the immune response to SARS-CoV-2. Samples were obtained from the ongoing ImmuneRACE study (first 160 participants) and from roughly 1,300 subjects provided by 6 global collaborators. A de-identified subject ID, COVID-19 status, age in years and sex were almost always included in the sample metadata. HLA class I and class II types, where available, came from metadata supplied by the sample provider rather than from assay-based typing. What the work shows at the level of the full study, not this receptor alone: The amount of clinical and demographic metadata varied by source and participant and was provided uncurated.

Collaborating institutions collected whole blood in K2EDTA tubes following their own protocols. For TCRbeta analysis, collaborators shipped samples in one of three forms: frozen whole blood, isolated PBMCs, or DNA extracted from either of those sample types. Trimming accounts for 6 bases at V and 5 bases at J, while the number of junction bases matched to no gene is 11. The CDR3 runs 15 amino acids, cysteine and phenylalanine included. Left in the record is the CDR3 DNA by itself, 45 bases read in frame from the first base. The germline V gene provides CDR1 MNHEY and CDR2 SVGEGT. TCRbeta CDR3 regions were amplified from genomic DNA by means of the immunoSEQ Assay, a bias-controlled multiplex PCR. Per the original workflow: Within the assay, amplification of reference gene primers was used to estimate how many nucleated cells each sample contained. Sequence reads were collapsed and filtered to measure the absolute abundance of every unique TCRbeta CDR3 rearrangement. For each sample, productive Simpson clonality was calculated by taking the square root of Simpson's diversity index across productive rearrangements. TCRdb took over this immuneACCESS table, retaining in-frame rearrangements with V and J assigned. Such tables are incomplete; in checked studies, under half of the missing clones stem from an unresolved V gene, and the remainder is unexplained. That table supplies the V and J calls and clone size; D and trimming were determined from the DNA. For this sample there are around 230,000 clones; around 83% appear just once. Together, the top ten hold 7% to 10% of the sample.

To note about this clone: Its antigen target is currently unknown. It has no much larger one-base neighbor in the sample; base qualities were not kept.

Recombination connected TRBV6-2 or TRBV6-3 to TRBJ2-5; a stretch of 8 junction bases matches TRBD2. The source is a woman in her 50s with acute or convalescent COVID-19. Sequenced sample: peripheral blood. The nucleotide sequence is TGTGCCAGCAGCCTACAAGGGCAGCGGGGGGAGACCCAGTACTTC. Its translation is CASSLQGQRGETQYF.